The rows below give T cell receptor beta chains drawn from one sample of a study of blood T cell repertoires in COVID-19. Repertoires were generated with immunoSEQ multiplex PCR, while TCRdb's copy carries only in-frame clones and drops some. The sample lists around 200,000 clones; roughly 86% were seen once. The source material was PBMCs or T cells enriched from blood (not recorded which). The receptors were sampled from a man aged 35 to 55 with acute COVID-19. The conserved cysteine and the conserved F or W are not part of the CDR3 here.

V: TRBV30
CDR3: AWSPGLAVGELF

V: TRBV5-1
CDR3: ASSLKVQAGANVLT

V: TRBV5-1
CDR3: ASSVDPSETNEKLF

V: TRBV27
CDR3: ASLTPGTGGPNYGYT

V: TRBV18
CDR3: ASSPTDRDTEAF

V: TRBV7-2
CDR3: ASSLDSYNEQF

V: TRBV12-3/TRBV12-4
CDR3: ASSPDSNYGYT

V: TRBV19
CDR3: ASSLPGRAYEQY

V: TRBV29-1
CDR3: SVADTLSYEQY

V: TRBV19
CDR3: ASSIRGTSYGYT

V: TRBV19
CDR3: ASSTSPGQPQH

V: TRBV25-1
CDR3: ASSGNIHLH

V: TRBV19
CDR3: ASSIVSAAGNTIY

V: TRBV2
CDR3: ASSAQGLNEQF

V: TRBV6-5
CDR3: ASRDLSAGVYEQY

V: TRBV6-5
CDR3: ASRLSRSSLEQY

V: TRBV9
CDR3: ASSPNQGDTQY

V: TRBV5-5
CDR3: ASSLGGTGGGYAF

V: TRBV2
CDR3: ASSIPPGLAGSGGDNEQF

V: TRBV2
CDR3: AGGQVSNQPQH

V: TRBV9
CDR3: ASSVDSGAGYT

V: TRBV18
CDR3: ASSPPAGQESYT

V: TRBV3-1/TRBV3-2
CDR3: ASSQVGAGNEKLF

V: TRBV5-1
CDR3: ASSLGGAGDLAGRYEQY

V: TRBV28
CDR3: ASSFRGMSYT

V: TRBV24-1
CDR3: ATSDSLGREGSYEQY

V: TRBV5-1
CDR3: ASSVSPGGGTEAF

V: TRBV7-9
CDR3: ASSSWGTGIPDQLF

V: TRBV5-1
CDR3: ASTYDTQNSPLH

V: TRBV20-1
CDR3: SASWQGNTIY

V: TRBV19
CDR3: ASKYSADTQY

V: TRBV28
CDR3: ASSVRYRDRGEGGYT

V: TRBV30
CDR3: AWGLAGVPGELF

V: TRBV19
CDR3: ASSIVAGRSDTQY

V: TRBV7-2
CDR3: ASSLAIQSTEAF

V: TRBV14
CDR3: ASSQAPADARLFANEQF

V: TRBV7-3
CDR3: ASSPGTGGAGEKLF

V: TRBV6-2/TRBV6-3
CDR3: ASSYGPGNEQY

V: TRBV29-1
CDR3: SVSAGDHEQY

V: TRBV28
CDR3: ASSLGAQGNQPQH

V: TRBV3-1/TRBV3-2
CDR3: ASSRLVGLAGETQY

V: TRBV4-1
CDR3: ASSQGAVSYEQY

V: TRBV19
CDR3: ASSITGAYEQY

V: TRBV2
CDR3: ASSERQGGFYGYT

V: TRBV5-8
CDR3: ASAAAPGSPLH

V: TRBV19
CDR3: ASSGLLNTEAF

V: TRBV9
CDR3: ASSVGTGQYGYT

V: TRBV3-1/TRBV3-2
CDR3: ASSPPRGVKGELF

V: TRBV7-3
CDR3: ASSKMTNGDTQY

V: TRBV28
CDR3: ASSRPQGRNTEAF